What follows describes a single T cell receptor (beta chain). Its target is not known. These data are taken from a study of T cell responses to AZD1222 COVID-19 vaccine. TCRdb's copy holds only in-frame clones and misses some; the assay was immunoSEQ multiplex PCR. The table lists 130,000 to 150,000 clones, over 85% of them singletons, with 5.5% to 6.5% in the top ten. Study observations and caveats: After two AZD1222 doses, spike-specific TCR breadth and depth rose versus day 0. Donors, mostly white British, included more females; clonal diversity was possibly underestimated.

The germline gives CDR1 DFQATT, CDR2 SNEGSKA (reference sequence). Between the trimmed V and J ends, which lost 4 bases and 10 bases, there was a span of 11 bases. The CDR3 runs to 11 residues. The specimen was peripheral blood, collected on day 0 of AZD1222 vaccination. The origin of this receptor is an adult in good health. The chain has TRBV20-1 and TRBJ2-1, with D possibly being TRBD1 (6 bases). The CDR3 protein is CSATQGNEQFF. The CDR3 DNA reads TGCAGTGCTACACAGGGTAACGAGCAGTTCTTC.